The 21 T cell receptor beta chains reported below all come from one sample, sequenced in a study of molecular identifiers for immune sequencing clone quantification. TCRdb used MiXCR to reprocess the PCR reads, holding one entry per CDR3 protein. The top ten clones hold approximately 0.8% of a sample with approximately 550,000 distinct CDR3 sequences, 20% to 25% of them seen once. The material sequenced was naive CD8+ T cells from blood, with Jurkat cell RNA spiked in. Indicated subset: FACS-sorted CD8+CD4-CCR7+CD45RA+ naive T cells. These receptors all stem from a human donor in good health. Some libraries in this study had Jurkat cell RNA spiked in.

This clonotype was seen a handful of times. The chain carries TRBV7-2 and TRBJ2-5, with TRBD2 matching over 7 bases. In germline, CDR1 is SGHTA, CDR2 FQGNSA. The CDR3 totals 15 residues. V lost 2 bases and J lost 2; bases outside the gene matches: 5. CDR3 sequence: CASSLRRGTQETQYF. The CDR3 DNA reads as TGTGCCAGCAGCTTACGGCGGGGGACTCAAGAGACCCAGTACTTC.

Ten or more counts support this clonotype. J is TRBJ2-3 and V is TRBV20-1; D might be TRBD2 (5 bases). V lost 3 bases and J 1 base, leaving 20 bases between the germline ends. Looked up from germline, CDR1 is DFQATT and CDR2 is SNEGSKA (reference sequence). The CDR3 runs to 17 residues. DNA of the CDR3: TGCAGTGCTAGCCGAACCCGACTACCTCAAGGCACAGATACGCAGTATTTT. This gives the protein CSASRTRLPQGTDTQYF.

This clonotype showed up just a few times. The CDR3 is CASSLVAINTGELFF. In DNA form, the CDR3 reads TGTGCCAGCAGCTTGGTAGCAATTAACACCGGGGAGCTGTTTTTT. The rearrangement uses TRBV5-6 and TRBJ2-2; D not resolved. The V end was cut by 0 bases, the J end by 2 bases, with 8 bases between. The germline V gene encodes CDR1 SGHDT and CDR2 YYEEEE. This CDR3 is built from 15 residues.

This chain joins TRBV30 and TRBJ1-1, with 8 bases fitting TRBD1. The CDR3 runs to 14 residues. Germline V CDR1 and CDR2: GTSNPN, SVGIG (reference sequence). Trimming at V came to 0 bases and at J to 3 bases, leaving 3 bases not matched to a gene. The CDR3 sequence: CAWSVNRGYTEAFF. DNA of the CDR3: TGTGCCTGGAGTGTAAACAGGGGGTACACTGAAGCTTTCTTT.

The gene calls are TRBV6-5 and TRBJ2-1; D is perhaps TRBD2 (5 bases). Deletions cut 5 bases from V and 1 base from J, with 12 bases between. Germline lookup yields CDR1 MNHEY and CDR2 SVGAGI. The CDR3 sequence is 15 residues long. CDR3 protein: CASSTAAVSYNEQFF. The CDR3 DNA sequence: TGTGCCAGCAGTACAGCGGCGGTTTCCTACAATGAGCAGTTCTTC.

At least ten counts were recorded for this clonotype. The chain carries TRBV7-9 and TRBJ2-5; 7 bases align to TRBD2. V trimming: 6 bases; J trimming: 5 bases; junction bases outside the gene matches: 6. The CDR3 length is 13 residues. In germline, CDR1 is SEHNR, CDR2 FQNEAQ (reference sequence). CDR3: CASRPGGLETQYF. DNA for the CDR3: TGTGCCAGCAGGCCCGGGGGGTTGGAGACCCAGTACTTC.

This clonotype was seen more than once but under ten times. The chain joins TRBV7-2 to TRBJ2-3; no clear D gene. The V end lost 6 bases, the J end lost 3 bases, and 4 bases lay between the germline ends. Germline V gene sequence: CDR1 SGHTA, CDR2 FQGNSA. The CDR3 has 11 residues. Here the CDR3 DNA reads TGTGCCAGCAGAGAGACAGATACGCAGTATTTT. Translated: CASRETDTQYF.

About this clonotype itself: Likely a read error: the CDR3 ends without its conserved phenylalanine or tryptophan. V is TRBV30 and J is TRBJ1-1, with TRBD1 matching 8 bases. J lost 4 bases, V lost 5 bases, and 6 bases had no gene match. The germline CDR1 and CDR2 sequences are GTSNPN and SVGIG (reference sequence). There are 13 residues in the CDR3. The CDR3 region is CAWATGDSTEAFL. CDR3 in DNA: TGTGCCTGGGCGACAGGGGATAGCACTGAAGCTTTCCTT.

Only a few counts were recorded for this clonotype. The chain joins TRBV15 to TRBJ2-7; either TRBD1 or TRBD2 may fit D (5 bases each). Trimming cost V 0 bases and J 5 bases, with 8 bases left between them. Germline values: CDR1 LNHNV, CDR2 YYDKDF (reference sequence). The CDR3 is made up of 13 amino acids. CDR3 in DNA: TGTGCCACCAGCAGAGATTTGGGGGACGAGCAGTACTTC. It translates to CATSRDLGDEQYF.

This clonotype was seen many times. This chain connects TRBV29-1 to TRBJ1-6, with TRBD1 matching 10 bases. The V and J ends lost 6 bases and 6 bases, in that order; junction bases with no gene match: 2. The germline V gene has CDR1 SQVTM and CDR2 ANQGSEA. CDR3 length equals 13 residues. In DNA form, the CDR3 reads TGCAGCGTGTGGACAGGGGGTAATTCACCCCTCCACTTT. Encoded protein: CSVWTGGNSPLHF.

In this sample, this clonotype turned up a few times. This likely comes from a read error, as the CDR3 has no conserved phenylalanine or tryptophan at its end. The V gene is TRBV19, the J gene TRBJ2-3; TRBD2 matches at 9 bases. J lost 4 bases, V lost 1 base, and 6 bases had no gene match. Per germline, CDR1 LNHDA and CDR2 SQIVND (reference sequence). The CDR3 is 16 residues long. The CDR3 nucleotides read TGTGCCAGTAGTATAGCGGTAGCGGGGGACCCAGATACGCAGTATTGT. It is translated as CASSIAVAGDPDTQYC.

The chain recombines TRBV4-2 with TRBJ2-5; the D gene is possibly TRBD2 (6 bases). The CDR3 is 14 amino acids. Germline CDR1 reads LGHNA; CDR2 reads YNFKEQ. Trimming took 0 bases from V and 5 from J, leaving 10 bases between them. As DNA, the CDR3 is TGTGCCAGCAGCCAAGATGGCGGGGTTGAGACCCAGTACTTC. This codes for CASSQDGGVETQYF.

The chain employs TRBV9 and TRBJ2-5; 10 bases are a match to TRBD2. The CDR3 extends over 15 amino acids. Germline loops: CDR1 SGDLS, CDR2 YYNGEE. V shed 6 bases and J 1 base; nucleotides not matched to a gene: 6. CDR3 DNA: TGTGCCAGCACCTTAGCGGGGGGACTCCAAGAGACCCAGTACTTC. Its translation: CASTLAGGLQETQYF.

A few counts support this clonotype. The chain links TRBV7-9 to TRBJ2-5, with 8 nucleotides matching TRBD1. Germline CDR1 and CDR2: SEHNR and FQNEAQ (reference sequence). The CDR3 length is 16 residues. The V segment lost 7 bases and the J segment 1 base; nucleotides outside the gene matches: 11. The chain's CDR3 is CASNRLKDRAQETQYF. Here the CDR3 DNA reads TGTGCCAGCAACCGCCTCAAGGACAGGGCCCAAGAGACCCAGTACTTC.

The V call is TRBV19, the J call TRBJ2-6; D is ambiguous. There are 16 residues in the CDR3. The V gene's germline CDR1 is LNHDA and CDR2 SQIVND (reference sequence). V gave up 9 bases and J gave up 0 bases, with 15 bases separating them. CDR3 amino acids: CASSYLALSGANVLTF. CDR3 coding DNA: TGTGCCAGCTCGTACCTGGCGCTCTCTGGGGCCAACGTCCTGACTTTC. The full variable domain, rest sourced from reference TRBV19 and TRBJ2-6, is DGGITQSPKYLFRKEGQNVTLSCEQNLNHDAMYWYRQDPGQGLRLIYYSQIVNDFQKGDIAEGYSVSREKKESFPLTVTSAQKNPTAFYLCASSYLALSGANVLTFGAGSRLTVL.

This clonotype was observed at least ten times. The chain couples TRBV29-1 to TRBJ1-2, with D hard to call. Germline V lookup: CDR1 SQVTM, CDR2 ANQGSEA. The CDR3 extends over 13 amino acids. V dropped 2 bases and J dropped 5 bases, with 12 bases sitting between them. The CDR3 sequence: CSVEYLGRYGYTF. The CDR3 DNA is TGCAGCGTTGAATATCTAGGGAGATATGGCTACACCTTC. Drawing the rest from reference TRBV29-1 and TRBJ1-2, the complete variable domain is SAVISQKPSRDICQRGTSLTIQCQVDSQVTMMFWYRQQPGQSLTLIATANQGSEATYESGFVIDKFPISRPNLTFSTLTVSNMSPEDSSIYLCSVEYLGRYGYTFGSGTRLTVV.

In regard to this clonotype: Given the absence of the conserved phenylalanine or tryptophan at the CDR3 end, a read error is likely. CDR3 DNA sequence: TGTGCCAGCAGGGTCGGACACACTGAAGCTTTCTCT. Encoded protein: CASRVGHTEAFS. This chain uses TRBV2 with TRBJ1-1; the D is unclear. Germline values: CDR1 SNHLY, CDR2 FYNNEI. CDR3 length equals 12 residues. Trimming took 6 bases from V and 3 from J, leaving 8 bases between them.

The chain carries TRBV4-3 and TRBJ2-6; D ambiguous. This CDR3 has 19 residues. Germline-derived CDR1 and CDR2 are LGHNA and YSLEER. The germline V and J ends were trimmed by 0 bases and 0 bases, with 15 bases remaining between them. The CDR3 region is CASSQETSGTVSGANVLTF. Written as DNA, the CDR3 is TGCGCCAGCAGCCAAGAGACTTCCGGAACTGTCTCTGGGGCCAACGTCCTGACTTTC.

The chain joins TRBV20-1 to TRBJ1-5; D is uncertain. The CDR3 contains 14 residues. Trimming pared 4 bases from V and 0 bases from J, leaving 10 bases between. Germline-derived CDR1 and CDR2 are DFQATT and SNEGSKA (reference sequence). Here the CDR3 reads CSATDGNSNQPQHF. CDR3 coding DNA: TGCAGTGCTACCGACGGGAATAGCAATCAGCCCCAGCATTTT.

As to this clonotype: A read error may explain this, as a much larger clone is one base away. The chain combines TRBV7-9 with TRBJ2-1; D ambiguous. Germline values: CDR1 SEHNR, CDR2 FQNEAQ (reference sequence). The CDR3 spans 14 residues. The CDR3 region has the DNA TGTGCCAGCAGCTCTCCAGAGGCCTACAATGAGCAGTCCTTC. It translates to CASSSPEAYNEQSF. The whole variable domain, remainder taken from reference TRBV7-9 and TRBJ2-1, is DTGVSQNPRHKITKRGQNVTFRCDPISEHNRLYWYRQTLGQGPEFLTYFQNEAQLEKSRLLSDRFSAERPKGSFSTLEIQRTEQGDSAMYLCASSSPEAYNEQSFGPGTRLTVL.

This clonotype was observed many times. The chain has TRBV11-2 and TRBJ2-5, with D maybe TRBD1 (6 bases). Trimming removed 1 base at V and 1 base at J, with 19 bases between. Germline V gene data show CDR1 as SGHAT and CDR2 as FQNNGV. CDR3 length: 18 amino acids. CDR3 DNA: TGTGCCAGCAGCTTAGGCGTTTTCGGACAGATATTCCAAGAGACCCAGTACTTC. Its translation is CASSLGVFGQIFQETQYF.